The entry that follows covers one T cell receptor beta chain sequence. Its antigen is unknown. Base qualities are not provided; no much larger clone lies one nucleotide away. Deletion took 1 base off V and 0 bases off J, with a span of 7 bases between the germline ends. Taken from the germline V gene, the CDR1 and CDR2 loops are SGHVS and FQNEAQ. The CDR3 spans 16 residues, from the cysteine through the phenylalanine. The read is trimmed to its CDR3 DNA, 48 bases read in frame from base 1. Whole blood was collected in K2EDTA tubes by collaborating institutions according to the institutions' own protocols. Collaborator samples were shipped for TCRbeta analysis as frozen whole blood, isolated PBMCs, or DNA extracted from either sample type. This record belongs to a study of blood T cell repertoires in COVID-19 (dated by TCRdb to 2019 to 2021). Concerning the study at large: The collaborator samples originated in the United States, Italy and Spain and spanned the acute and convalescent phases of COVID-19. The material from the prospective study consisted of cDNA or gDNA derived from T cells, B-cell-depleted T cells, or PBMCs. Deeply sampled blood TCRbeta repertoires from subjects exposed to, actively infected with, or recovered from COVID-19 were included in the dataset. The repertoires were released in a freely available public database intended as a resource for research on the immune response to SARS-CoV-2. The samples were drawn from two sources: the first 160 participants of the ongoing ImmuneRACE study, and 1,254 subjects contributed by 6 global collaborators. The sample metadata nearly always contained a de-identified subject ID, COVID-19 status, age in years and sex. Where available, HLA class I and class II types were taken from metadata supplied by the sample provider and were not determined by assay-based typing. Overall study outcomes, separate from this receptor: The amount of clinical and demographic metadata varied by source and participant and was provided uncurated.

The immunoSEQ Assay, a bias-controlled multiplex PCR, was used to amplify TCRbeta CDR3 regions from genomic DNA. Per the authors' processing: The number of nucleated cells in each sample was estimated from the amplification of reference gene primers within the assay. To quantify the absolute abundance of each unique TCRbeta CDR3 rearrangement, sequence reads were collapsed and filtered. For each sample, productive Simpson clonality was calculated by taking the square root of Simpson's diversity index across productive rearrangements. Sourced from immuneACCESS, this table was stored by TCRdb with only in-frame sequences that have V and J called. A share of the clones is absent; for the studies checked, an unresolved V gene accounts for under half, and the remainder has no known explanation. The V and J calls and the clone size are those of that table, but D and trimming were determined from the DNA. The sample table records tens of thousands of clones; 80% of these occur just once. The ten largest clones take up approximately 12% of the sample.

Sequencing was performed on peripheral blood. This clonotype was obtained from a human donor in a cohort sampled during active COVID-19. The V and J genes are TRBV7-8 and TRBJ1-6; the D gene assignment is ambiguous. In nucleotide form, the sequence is TGTGCCAGCAGCTTAGGAGGGAGCTCCTATAATTCACCCCTCCACTTT. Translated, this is CASSLGGSSYNSPLHF.